This T cell receptor (beta chain) was found in a study of CD8 T cells in Susac syndrome (dated by TCRdb to between 2019 and 2020). Regarding the research as a whole: The study used repertoire sequencing to test whether antigen drove CD8+ T cell activation and differentiation in Susac syndrome.

The paper as a whole reports these results and caveats: The TCR sequencing and HLA analysis was acknowledged to have included a relatively small number of individuals.

As regards this clonotype: Its antigen has not been determined. Base qualities are not recorded, but no much larger clone differs from it by a single base.

Peripheral blood CD8+ and CD4+ T cells from healthy donors, Susac syndrome patients and multiple sclerosis patients were profiled using high-throughput TCR beta sequencing. Healthy donors were age- and sex-matched controls. Bulk CD8+ and CD4+ T cells were purified by magnetic negative isolation, while CD8+ TEMRA cells were enriched using FACS. Blood was collected in EDTA tubes and processed within 24 hours, with PBMCs isolated through density gradient centrifugation. PBMCs intended for TCR sequencing were frozen in liquid nitrogen and were later thawed in a 37 degrees C water bath. The sorted or isolated CD4+, CD8+ and CD8+ TEMRA cells reached a purity of at least 90%. RNA was extracted using the RNeasy kit, and about 0.45 to 1 ug of the RNA was reverse transcribed with random hexamers. The immunoSEQ multiplex PCR assay, which covers 54 Vbeta and 13 Jbeta segments, was used to amplify TCR beta CDR3 regions. Bias from PCR amplification was corrected by using a synthetic template baseline for primer optimization and for computational correction. Per the original workflow: Reads were annotated to V, D and J genes per IMGT and analyzed with immunoSEQ Analyzer, keeping only productive sequences. Clonality was calculated as one minus the Shannon entropy normalized by log2 of the number of productive unique sequences. For each patient and control, public and private clones were evaluated within the 100 most prevalent clones. Susac-specific clones were defined as absent from healthy and MS cohorts, roughly 1,100 published viral clones and other ImmuneACCESS disease sequences. The raw public data were reprocessed by TCRdb itself: fastp quality trimming at Q25, MiXCR clonotype calling, in-frame beta chains only. Entries are consolidated by CDR3 protein sequence, retaining the most common genes and DNA. TCRdb's processing, not the study's, gives the V and J calls here. In all, the sample holds 150,000 to 200,000 distinct CDR3 sequences, and just over 90% of those were seen once. The ten largest clonotypes hold 0.08% of the sample.

Between the V and J ends, shortened by 4 bases and 0 bases respectively, the junction contains 10 bases. From a lookup of the germline V gene, CDR1 and CDR2 are SGDLS and YYNGEE. The CDR3 numbers 15 residues from cysteine through phenylalanine. Only the CDR3 region is kept as DNA, spanning 45 bases read in frame from base 1. The chain links TRBV9 with TRBJ2-2; D gene: possibly TRBD2, on 6 matching bases. Source material: CD4+ T cells from PBMCs. The source is a human donor in good health. CDR3 region: CASSSGLPNTGELFF. At the DNA level, the sequence is TGTGCCAGCAGCTCGGGACTTCCGAACACCGGGGAGCTGTTTTTT. With the rest looked up from the reference TRBV9 and TRBJ2-2 genes rather than sequenced, the full variable domain is DSGVTQTPKHLITATGQRVTLRCSPRSGDLSVYWYQQSLDQGLQFLIQYYNGEERAKGNILERFSAQQFPDLHSELNLSSLELGDSALYFCASSSGLPNTGELFFGEGSRLTVL.